This TCR beta chain was retrieved from a study of blood T cells in healthy people across ages. The CDR3 has 15 amino acids. Trimming removed 5 bases at V and 0 bases at J, with 15 bases between. Germline V gene data show CDR1 as DFQATT and CDR2 as SNEGSKA (reference sequence). A second PCR, run for about 7 to 12 cycles, used a sample-barcoded 5' primer plus a J-beta primer mix. TCRdb redid the calling of the 5' RACE reads with MiXCR, one entry per CDR3 protein. The sample holds around 670,000 distinct CDR3 sequences, about 28% seen once. The source is a woman over 75 in good health. The sequencing sample was made of blood. This chain joins TRBV20-1 and TRBJ2-3; D uncertain. CDR3 DNA sequence: TGCAGTGCTTCACCCGACTGGTCTAGCACAGATACGCAGTATTTT. Its translation: CSASPDWSSTDTQYF.